The T cell receptor beta chain under discussion was sequenced for a study of blood T cell repertoires in COVID-19. The V gene's germline CDR1 is SEHNR and CDR2 FQNEAQ (reference sequence). The ends lost 3 bases at V and 5 bases at J; junction bases unmatched: 7. The CDR3 has 15 amino acids. The protocol was immunoSEQ multiplex PCR, while the TCRdb copy is restricted to in-frame clones and leaves out a portion. The sample has about 170,000 clones; 82% are singletons. Input material: peripheral blood. The origin of this receptor is a woman of 80 years or more with acute or convalescent COVID-19. The rearrangement uses TRBV7-9 and TRBJ2-1, with 7 bases that match TRBD1. CDR3 nucleotide sequence: TGTGCCAGCAGCTTCCGACAGGGCATCAACAATGAGCAGTTCTTC. Translating it yields CASSFRQGINNEQFF.